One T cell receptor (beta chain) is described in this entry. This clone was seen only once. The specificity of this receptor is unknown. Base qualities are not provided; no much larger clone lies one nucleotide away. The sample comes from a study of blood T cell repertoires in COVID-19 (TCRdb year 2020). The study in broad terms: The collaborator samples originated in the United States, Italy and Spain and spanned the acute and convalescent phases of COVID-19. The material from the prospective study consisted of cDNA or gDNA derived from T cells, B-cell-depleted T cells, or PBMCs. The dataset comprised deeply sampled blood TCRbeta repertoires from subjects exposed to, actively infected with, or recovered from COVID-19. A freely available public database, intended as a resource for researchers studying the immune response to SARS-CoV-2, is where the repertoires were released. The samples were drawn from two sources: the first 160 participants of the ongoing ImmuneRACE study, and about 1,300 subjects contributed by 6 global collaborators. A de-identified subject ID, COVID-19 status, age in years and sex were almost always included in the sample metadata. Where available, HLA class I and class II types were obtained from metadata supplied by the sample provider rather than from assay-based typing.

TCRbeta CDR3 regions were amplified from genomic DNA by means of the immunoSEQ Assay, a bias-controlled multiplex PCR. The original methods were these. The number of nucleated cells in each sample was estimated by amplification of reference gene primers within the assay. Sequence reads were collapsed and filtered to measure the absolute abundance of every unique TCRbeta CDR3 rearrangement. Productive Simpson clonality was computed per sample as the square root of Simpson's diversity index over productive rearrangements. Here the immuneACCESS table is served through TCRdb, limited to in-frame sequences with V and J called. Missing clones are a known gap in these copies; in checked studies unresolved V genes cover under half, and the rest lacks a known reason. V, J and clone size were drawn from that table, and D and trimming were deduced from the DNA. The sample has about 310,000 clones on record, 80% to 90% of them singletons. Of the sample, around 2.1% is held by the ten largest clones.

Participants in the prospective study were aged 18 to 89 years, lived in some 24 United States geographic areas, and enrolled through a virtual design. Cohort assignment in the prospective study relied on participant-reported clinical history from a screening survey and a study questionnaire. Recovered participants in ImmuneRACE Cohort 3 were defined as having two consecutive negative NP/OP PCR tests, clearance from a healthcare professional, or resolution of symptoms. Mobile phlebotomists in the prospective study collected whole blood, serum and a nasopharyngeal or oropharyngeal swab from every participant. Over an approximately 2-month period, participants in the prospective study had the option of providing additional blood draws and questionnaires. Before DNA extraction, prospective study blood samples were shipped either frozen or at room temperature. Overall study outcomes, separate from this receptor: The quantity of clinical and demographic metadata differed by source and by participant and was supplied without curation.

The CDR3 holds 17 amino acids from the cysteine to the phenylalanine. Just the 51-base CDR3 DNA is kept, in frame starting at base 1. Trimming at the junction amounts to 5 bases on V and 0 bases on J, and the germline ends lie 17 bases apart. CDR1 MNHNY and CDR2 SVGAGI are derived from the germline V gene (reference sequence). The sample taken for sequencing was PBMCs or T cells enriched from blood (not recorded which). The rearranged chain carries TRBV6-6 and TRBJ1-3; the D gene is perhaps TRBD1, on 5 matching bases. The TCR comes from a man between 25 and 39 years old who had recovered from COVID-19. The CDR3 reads CASSPTATKTSGNTIYF. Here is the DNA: TGTGCCAGCAGTCCGACAGCTACAAAGACCTCTGGAAACACCATATATTTT.